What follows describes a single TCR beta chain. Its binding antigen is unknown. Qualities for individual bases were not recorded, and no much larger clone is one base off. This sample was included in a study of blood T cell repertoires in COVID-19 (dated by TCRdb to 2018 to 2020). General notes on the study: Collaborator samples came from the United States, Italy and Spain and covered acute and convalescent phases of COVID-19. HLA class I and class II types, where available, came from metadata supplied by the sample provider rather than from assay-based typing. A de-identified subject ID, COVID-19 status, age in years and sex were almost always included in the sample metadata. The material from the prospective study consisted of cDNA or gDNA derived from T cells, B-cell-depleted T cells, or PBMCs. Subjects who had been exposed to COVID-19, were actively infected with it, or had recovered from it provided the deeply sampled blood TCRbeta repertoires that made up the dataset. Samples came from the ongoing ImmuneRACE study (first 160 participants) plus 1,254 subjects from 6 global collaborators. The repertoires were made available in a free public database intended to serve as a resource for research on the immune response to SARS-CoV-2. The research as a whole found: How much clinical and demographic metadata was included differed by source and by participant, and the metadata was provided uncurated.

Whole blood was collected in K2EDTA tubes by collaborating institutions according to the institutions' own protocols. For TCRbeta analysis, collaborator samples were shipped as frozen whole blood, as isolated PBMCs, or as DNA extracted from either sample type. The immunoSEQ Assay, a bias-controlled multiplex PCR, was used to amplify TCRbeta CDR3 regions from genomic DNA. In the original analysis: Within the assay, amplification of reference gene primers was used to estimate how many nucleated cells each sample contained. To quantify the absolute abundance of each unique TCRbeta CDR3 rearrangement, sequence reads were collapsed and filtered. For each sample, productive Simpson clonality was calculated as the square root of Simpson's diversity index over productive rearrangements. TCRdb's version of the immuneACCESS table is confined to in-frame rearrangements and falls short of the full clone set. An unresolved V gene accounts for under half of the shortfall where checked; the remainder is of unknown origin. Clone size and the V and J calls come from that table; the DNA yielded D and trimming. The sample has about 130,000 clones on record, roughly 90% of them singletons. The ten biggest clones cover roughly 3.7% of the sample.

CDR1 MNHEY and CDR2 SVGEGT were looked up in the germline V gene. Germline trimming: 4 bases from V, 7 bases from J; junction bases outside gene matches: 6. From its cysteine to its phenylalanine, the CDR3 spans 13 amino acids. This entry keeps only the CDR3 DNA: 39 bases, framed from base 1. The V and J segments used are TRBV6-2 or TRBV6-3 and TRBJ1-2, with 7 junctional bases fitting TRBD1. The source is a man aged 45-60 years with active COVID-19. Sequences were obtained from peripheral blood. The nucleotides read TGTGCCAGCAGTTCCACCGGACAGGTTGGCTACACCTTC. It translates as CASSSTGQVGYTF.